The clone carrying this T cell receptor beta chain was seen many times. Antigen specificity is unknown. This record comes from a study of T cells in Graves' hyperthyroidism and ophthalmopathy. The V gene lost 1 base and the J gene lost 11 bases, with 11 bases spanning the gap. Looked up from germline, CDR1 is DFQATT and CDR2 is SNEGSKA (reference sequence). The CDR3 length is 11 residues. Template material for amplifying TCR beta CDR3 regions consisted of RNA transcripts. During a first-round RT-PCR of the TCR CDR3, the HTBI primer set was used. TCRdb used MiXCR to reprocess the multiplex PCR reads, holding one entry per CDR3 protein. Found here are roughly 580,000 distinct CDR3 sequences, 46% of them singletons; the top ten hold 8.2%. General study findings and limits: Most expanded thyroid clonotypes above 0.001 recurred in blood.

The sample consisted of peripheral blood or thyroid tissue (not recorded which). This sequence was found in a woman under 30 with Graves' hyperthyroidism. This chain connects TRBV20-1 to TRBJ1-1; D is ambiguous. CDR3 nucleotide sequence: TGCAGTGCTAGAGGGAGTGGGCGGGCTTTCTTT. Its protein is CSARGSGRAFF.